This TCR beta chain was identified in a study of T cell responses to AZD1222 COVID-19 vaccine. For the study at large: Pooling was applied to second doses at about 4 or about 12 weeks. General study points: Spike-specific TCR breadth and depth grew following two AZD1222 doses. Nearly half of unique spike-specific TCRs reportedly avoided B.1.351 and B.1.1.7 mutated regions. White British people made up most donors, females outnumbered males, and clonal diversity was possibly underestimated.

Comment on this clone: Its antigen is not identified.

Profiling relied on immunoSEQ multiplex PCR, and the TCRdb table lists in-frame clones only, not all of them. This repertoire shows approximately 100,000 clones, about 90% found once; its top ten account for 7.5%. The CDR3 has 14 residues. The V gene's germline CDR1 is MNHEY and CDR2 SVGAGI. V shed 3 bases and J shed 7 bases, with 12 bases lying between them. The rearrangement joins TRBV6-5 to TRBJ2-2; possibly TRBD2 for D (7 bases). This TCR was recovered from an adult in good health. Material: peripheral blood, obtained on day 0 of AZD1222 vaccination. This chain's CDR3 is CASSYGGGRGELFF. In DNA form, the CDR3 reads TGTGCCAGCAGTTATGGGGGGGGCCGCGGGGAGCTGTTTTTT.